These 14 T cell receptor beta chains were sequenced from one sample in a study of T cells after yellow fever vaccination. Using its own MiXCR run on the 5' RACE reads, TCRdb lists one record per CDR3 protein. Among some 350,000 distinct CDR3 sequences listed, approximately 9% were seen once. The sample was PBMCs, taken on the day of the first yellow fever vaccination. The receptors were gathered from a man in his late teens or twenties who received the YFV17D yellow fever vaccine.

This clonotype was picked up a small number of times. The chain carries TRBV7-9 and TRBJ2-5; unclear D gene. This CDR3 has 12 amino acids. Trimming removed 4 bases at V and 5 bases at J, with 8 bases between. Germline values: CDR1 SEHNR, CDR2 FQNEAQ (reference sequence). The CDR3 protein is CASSYYWETQYF. For the CDR3, the DNA is TGTGCCAGCAGCTACTACTGGGAGACCCAGTACTTC.

The rearrangement uses TRBV20-1 and TRBJ2-1, with 7 bases lining up with TRBD1. CDR3 length: 15 residues. Trimming cost V 5 bases and J 7 bases; bases outside gene matches: 14. Germline values: CDR1 DFQATT, CDR2 SNEGSKA (reference sequence). As DNA, the CDR3 is TGCAGTGCTCCCGTAGGGGGCAGGGGGAGAAATGAGCAGTTCTTC. The encoded protein is CSAPVGGRGRNEQFF.

The genes are TRBV5-1 and TRBJ2-3; 12 bases fit TRBD2. The V gene's germline CDR1 is SGHRS and CDR2 YFSETQ. The CDR3 runs 16 residues. The trim removed 3 bases at V and 4 bases at J, leaving 6 bases unmatched. For the CDR3, the DNA is TGCGCCAGCAGCTGGACTAGCGGGGTAGTATCAGATACGCAGTATTTT. Translated: CASSWTSGVVSDTQYF.

This clonotype was seen at least ten times. This rearrangement joins TRBV20-1 to TRBJ2-5; maybe TRBD2 (6 bases). The CDR3 is made up of 14 amino acids. V was shortened by 6 bases and J by 2 bases, with 16 bases between the two germline ends. CDR1 and CDR2 (germline): DFQATT, SNEGSKA (reference sequence). CDR3 sequence reads: CSASNSGTQETQYF. The CDR3, as DNA: TGCAGTGCCAGTAATAGCGGTACACAAGAGACCCAGTACTTC.

The V gene is TRBV10-2, the J gene TRBJ2-7; D unclear. The CDR3 runs to 16 residues. Trimming cost V 3 bases and J 6 bases, with 21 bases left between them. From germline, CDR1 is WSHSY and CDR2 SAAADI. The CDR3 sequence: CASSDPLSGTSSEQYF. CDR3 coding DNA: TGCGCCAGCAGTGATCCCCTAAGTGGTACTTCGTCCGAGCAGTACTTC.

This clonotype was detected only a few times. V gene TRBV20-1 combines with J gene TRBJ2-7, with 9 bases lining up with TRBD1. Losses at the gene ends were 3 bases for V and 7 bases for J; bases not matched to a gene: 10. This CDR3 has 14 amino acids. Germline CDR1 and CDR2: DFQATT and SNEGSKA (reference sequence). The chain's CDR3 is CSASRRTGESEQYF. CDR3 DNA sequence: TGCAGTGCTAGCCGCAGGACAGGGGAGAGTGAGCAGTACTTC.

This clonotype was observed many times. The V and J genes are TRBV7-2 and TRBJ2-7; D remains unclear. The germline V gene encodes CDR1 SGHTA and CDR2 FQGNSA. The CDR3 runs 11 residues. Between the trimmed V and J ends, which lost 5 bases and 6 bases, there was a span of 8 bases. The CDR3 region is CASSLLVEQYF. The CDR3 bases are TGTGCCAGCAGCCTCCTAGTCGAGCAGTACTTC.

This clonotype was counted a few times. The chain has TRBV29-1 and TRBJ2-3; 8 bases fit TRBD2. The V gene's germline CDR1 is SQVTM and CDR2 ANQGSEA. The CDR3 runs 12 residues. Trimming cost V 4 bases and J 4 bases; bases outside gene matches: 1. Written as DNA, the CDR3 is TGCAGCGTTGTGCGGGGGGCAGATACGCAGTATTTT. Protein: CSVVRGADTQYF.

This chain joins TRBV7-3 and TRBJ2-2, with D possibly matching TRBD1 (5 bases). The length of the CDR3 is 14 residues. V was cut by 1 base and J by 4 bases, with 7 bases left in between. The germline V gene has CDR1 SGHTA and CDR2 FQGTGA. This chain's CDR3 is CASSLIRGTGELFF. CDR3 coding DNA: TGTGCCAGCAGCTTAATTAGGGGCACCGGGGAGCTGTTTTTT.

There are many counts of this clonotype. The chain employs TRBV7-2 and TRBJ2-3; D possibly uses TRBD1 or TRBD2 (5 bases each). This CDR3 comprises 16 residues. The V end lost 2 bases, the J end lost 4 bases, and 16 bases lay between the germline ends. Germline assignment: CDR1 SGHTA and CDR2 FQGNSA. The CDR3 DNA reads TGTGCCAGCAGCTTATGGGCAGGGAGAGGGGCAGATACGCAGTATTTT. Amino acid sequence: CASSLWAGRGADTQYF.

This clonotype has just one count. This chain joins TRBV15 and TRBJ2-1; TRBD1 matches at 9 bases. The CDR3 consists of 16 residues. Looked up from germline, CDR1 is LNHNV and CDR2 is YYDKDF (reference sequence). V was clipped by 1 base and J by 8 bases; unmatched bases: 9. The CDR3 DNA reads as TGTGCCACCAGCAGAGTCTCGGGACAGGGATTTTATGAGCAGTTCTTC. Its translation is CATSRVSGQGFYEQFF.

This clonotype was detected many times. This chain joins TRBV9 and TRBJ1-2; 7 bases align to TRBD1. Trimming at V came to 4 bases and at J to 0 bases, leaving 6 bases not matched to a gene. This CDR3 has 15 residues. The germline CDR1 and CDR2 sequences are SGDLS and YYNGEE. This chain's CDR3 is CASSPRDSSNYGYTF. CDR3 DNA sequence: TGTGCCAGCAGCCCCAGGGACAGTTCTAACTATGGCTACACCTTC.

The chain links TRBV4-3 to TRBJ1-5; D remains ambiguous. There are 15 residues in the CDR3. Germline CDR1 and CDR2: LGHNA and YSLEER. Trimming took 3 bases from V and 4 from J, leaving 13 bases between them. The CDR3 nucleotides read TGCGCCAGCAGCCAGACCCCGGAGTGGAATCAGCCCCAGCATTTT. Protein sequence: CASSQTPEWNQPQHF.

This clonotype has at least ten counts. J is TRBJ2-5 and V is TRBV5-1, with a weak D call TRBD2 (6 bases). The CDR3 has 14 residues. CDR1 SGHRS and CDR2 YFSETQ come from the germline V gene. V lost 3 bases and J 1 base, leaving 10 bases between the germline ends. The CDR3 reads CASSSAGSQETQYF. As DNA, the CDR3 is TGCGCCAGCAGCTCCGCCGGGAGCCAAGAGACCCAGTACTTC.